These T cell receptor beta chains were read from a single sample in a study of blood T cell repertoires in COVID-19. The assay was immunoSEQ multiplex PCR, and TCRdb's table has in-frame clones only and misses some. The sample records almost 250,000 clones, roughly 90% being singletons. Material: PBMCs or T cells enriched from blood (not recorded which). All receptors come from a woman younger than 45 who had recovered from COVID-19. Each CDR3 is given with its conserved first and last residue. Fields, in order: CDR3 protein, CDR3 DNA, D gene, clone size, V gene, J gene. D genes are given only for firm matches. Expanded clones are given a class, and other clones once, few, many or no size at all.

cdr3_aa: CASSLEGGNQPQHF
cdr3_nt: TGCGCCAGCAGCTTGGAAGGGGGCAATCAGCCCCAGCATTTT
d_call: -
clone_size: -
v_call: TRBV5-1
j_call: TRBJ1-5

cdr3_aa: CASSEWTGGNEQFF
cdr3_nt: TGCGCCAGCAGTGAGTGGACAGGGGGCAATGAGCAGTTCTTC
d_call: TRBD1
clone_size: medium-sized
v_call: TRBV10-1
j_call: TRBJ2-1

cdr3_aa: CASSLPRHNSPLHF
cdr3_nt: TGTGCCAGCAGTTTACCGCGGCACAATTCACCCCTCCACTTT
d_call: -
clone_size: -
v_call: TRBV27
j_call: TRBJ1-6

cdr3_aa: CSVDPGNTGELFF
cdr3_nt: TGCAGCGTTGACCCCGGGAACACCGGGGAGCTGTTTTTT
d_call: -
clone_size: -
v_call: TRBV29-1
j_call: TRBJ2-2

cdr3_aa: CASSQDQRGRYGYTF
cdr3_nt: TGCGCCAGCAGCCAAGATCAGAGGGGGCGCTATGGCTACACCTTC
d_call: TRBD1
clone_size: -
v_call: TRBV4-3
j_call: TRBJ1-2

cdr3_aa: CASRDRGPTDTQYF
cdr3_nt: TGTGCCAGCAGAGACAGGGGGCCCACAGATACGCAGTATTTT
d_call: TRBD1
clone_size: -
v_call: TRBV28
j_call: TRBJ2-3

cdr3_aa: CASSRLANEQFF
cdr3_nt: TGTGCCAGCAGTCGACTAGCAAATGAGCAGTTCTTC
d_call: TRBD2
clone_size: -
v_call: TRBV5-4
j_call: TRBJ2-1

cdr3_aa: CATRVGASNYGYTF
cdr3_nt: TGTGCCACCCGAGTGGGGGCCTCTAACTATGGCTACACCTTC
d_call: -
clone_size: -
v_call: TRBV5-4
j_call: TRBJ1-2

cdr3_aa: CASSLRTTLTEAFF
cdr3_nt: TGTGCCAGTAGTCTCCGGACAACCCTCACTGAAGCTTTCTTT
d_call: -
clone_size: -
v_call: TRBV19
j_call: TRBJ1-1

cdr3_aa: CASSRPGQGAGANVLTF
cdr3_nt: TGTGCCAGCAGCCGACCGGGACAGGGGGCTGGGGCCAACGTCCTGACTTTC
d_call: TRBD1
clone_size: -
v_call: TRBV4-2
j_call: TRBJ2-6

cdr3_aa: CSASKPPMTYEQYF
cdr3_nt: TGCAGTGCTAGTAAACCCCCTATGACTTACGAGCAGTACTTC
d_call: -
clone_size: once
v_call: TRBV20-1
j_call: TRBJ2-7

cdr3_aa: CASSLWRGVSSGNTIYF
cdr3_nt: TGTGCCAGCAGTTTATGGCGGGGAGTGAGCTCTGGAAACACCATATATTTT
d_call: -
clone_size: -
v_call: TRBV28
j_call: TRBJ1-3

cdr3_aa: CASLRQGWTEAFF
cdr3_nt: TGTGCCAGCTTACGACAGGGATGGACTGAAGCTTTCTTT
d_call: TRBD1
clone_size: -
v_call: TRBV5-4
j_call: TRBJ1-1

cdr3_aa: CAWSADRNNEQFF
cdr3_nt: TGTGCCTGGAGTGCCGACAGGAACAATGAGCAGTTCTTC
d_call: -
clone_size: -
v_call: TRBV30
j_call: TRBJ2-1

cdr3_aa: CSSSGAGGSYEQYF
cdr3_nt: TGCAGCTCCAGCGGAGCGGGAGGTAGTTACGAGCAGTACTTC
d_call: TRBD2
clone_size: -
v_call: TRBV29-1
j_call: TRBJ2-7

cdr3_aa: CATSRDVGGGNEQFF
cdr3_nt: TGTGCCACCAGCAGAGATGTAGGCGGGGGGAATGAGCAGTTCTTC
d_call: TRBD2
clone_size: -
v_call: TRBV15
j_call: TRBJ2-1

cdr3_aa: CASSRTRGDTEAFF
cdr3_nt: TGTGCCAGTAGTAGGACCCGGGGGGACACTGAAGCTTTCTTT
d_call: -
clone_size: -
v_call: TRBV19
j_call: TRBJ1-1

cdr3_aa: CASSLWQATNEKLFF
cdr3_nt: TGTGCCAGCAGCCTATGGCAGGCAACTAATGAAAAACTGTTTTTT
d_call: -
clone_size: -
v_call: TRBV14
j_call: TRBJ1-4

cdr3_aa: CASSLGANSNQPQHF
cdr3_nt: TGTGCCAGCAGCTTGGGAGCTAATAGCAATCAGCCCCAGCATTTT
d_call: -
clone_size: few
v_call: TRBV7-6
j_call: TRBJ1-5

cdr3_aa: CASSFGQPQAFF
cdr3_nt: TGTGCCAGCAGCTTCGGACAGCCTCAAGCTTTCTTT
d_call: -
clone_size: -
v_call: TRBV12-3/TRBV12-4
j_call: TRBJ1-1

cdr3_aa: CASSLRVRGGDGYTF
cdr3_nt: TGTGCCAGCAGTTTAAGAGTCCGGGGAGGAGATGGCTACACCTTC
d_call: -
clone_size: -
v_call: TRBV28
j_call: TRBJ1-2

cdr3_aa: CAWRPSGTTEAFF
cdr3_nt: TGTGCCTGGAGGCCGTCAGGAACCACTGAAGCTTTCTTT
d_call: -
clone_size: -
v_call: TRBV30
j_call: TRBJ1-1

cdr3_aa: CASSPNVRDEQYF
cdr3_nt: TGTGCCAGCAGTCCTAACGTGAGGGACGAGCAGTACTTC
d_call: -
clone_size: -
v_call: TRBV27
j_call: TRBJ2-7

cdr3_aa: CASIEKGDTQYF
cdr3_nt: TGTGCCAGCATCGAAAAGGGGGATACGCAGTATTTT
d_call: -
clone_size: -
v_call: TRBV7-2
j_call: TRBJ2-3

cdr3_aa: CASSRQGGGTGELFF
cdr3_nt: TGTGCCAGCAGCCGACAGGGTGGTGGCACCGGGGAGCTGTTTTTT
d_call: TRBD1
clone_size: once
v_call: TRBV3-1/TRBV3-2
j_call: TRBJ2-2

cdr3_aa: CASSNGQGLDTQYF
cdr3_nt: TGTGCCAGCAGTAACGGGCAGGGCTTGGATACGCAGTATTTT
d_call: -
clone_size: -
v_call: TRBV28
j_call: TRBJ2-3

cdr3_aa: CASSLVGRGLETQYF
cdr3_nt: TGTGCCAGCAGCTTAGTCGGGAGGGGTCTAGAGACGCAGTATTTT
d_call: TRBD2
clone_size: -
v_call: TRBV11-2
j_call: TRBJ2-3

cdr3_aa: CASTLQGESQPQHF
cdr3_nt: TGTGCCAGCACCTTACAGGGGGAGAGTCAGCCCCAGCATTTT
d_call: TRBD1
clone_size: -
v_call: TRBV2
j_call: TRBJ1-5

cdr3_aa: CASSQVAGVKTQYF
cdr3_nt: TGTGCCAGCAGCCAAGTTGCGGGGGTAAAGACCCAGTACTTC
d_call: TRBD2
clone_size: -
v_call: TRBV14
j_call: TRBJ2-5

cdr3_aa: CASSADIAARGYEQYF
cdr3_nt: TGTGCCAGCAGCGCCGACATAGCGGCAAGGGGCTACGAGCAGTACTTC
d_call: -
clone_size: once
v_call: TRBV9
j_call: TRBJ2-7

cdr3_aa: CASSLKQGSNYGYTF
cdr3_nt: TGTGCCAGCAGTCTAAAACAGGGCTCTAACTATGGCTACACCTTC
d_call: -
clone_size: once
v_call: TRBV2
j_call: TRBJ1-2

cdr3_aa: CASSQGLAGANSYEQYF
cdr3_nt: TGTGCCAGCAGCCAGGGACTAGCGGGTGCTAACTCCTACGAGCAGTACTTC
d_call: TRBD2
clone_size: -
v_call: TRBV4-2
j_call: TRBJ2-7

cdr3_aa: CAWSGTSGSLYEQFF
cdr3_nt: TGTGCCTGGAGTGGGACTAGCGGGAGTCTCTATGAGCAGTTCTTC
d_call: TRBD2
clone_size: -
v_call: TRBV30
j_call: TRBJ2-1

cdr3_aa: CASSSREGLGVRPAFF
cdr3_nt: TGTGCCAGCAGCTCCCGGGAGGGTCTCGGGGTTCGCCCGGCTTTCTTT
d_call: -
clone_size: -
v_call: TRBV7-9
j_call: TRBJ1-1

cdr3_aa: CASSREPTEAFF
cdr3_nt: TGTGCCAGCAGTAGAGAACCAACTGAAGCTTTCTTT
d_call: -
clone_size: -
v_call: TRBV14
j_call: TRBJ1-1

cdr3_aa: CASSPRVVTEAFF
cdr3_nt: TGTGCCAGCAGCCCCAGGGTGGTCACTGAAGCTTTCTTT
d_call: -
clone_size: -
v_call: TRBV6-2/TRBV6-3
j_call: TRBJ1-1

cdr3_aa: CASSLAGGPYEQYF
cdr3_nt: TGTGCCAGCAGCTTGGCGGGAGGGCCCTACGAGCAGTACTTC
d_call: TRBD2
clone_size: -
v_call: TRBV7-8
j_call: TRBJ2-7